Sequencing of this T cell receptor (beta chain) was carried out in a study of T-cell memory formation after mild COVID-19. About the study: Clustering of TCRs was largely donor specific. Study results and limitations: CD4/CD8 balance held among clones contracting day 15 to 85, and later expanders leaned CD4+.

Only a few counts were recorded for this clonotype. Its antigen is unidentified. Germline V gene lookup returns CDR1 SGHTA and CDR2 FQGNSA. The CDR3 runs to 15 residues. Trimming at V came to 7 bases and at J to 1 base, leaving 8 bases not matched to a gene. Constant-segment primers served in 5'RACE that generated TCR alpha and TCR beta cDNA libraries bearing sample barcodes and UMIs. TCRdb called the 5' RACE reads again in MiXCR, with one record for every CDR3 protein. Here the sample spans fewer than 450,000 distinct CDR3 sequences, around a fifth being singletons. The sample taken for sequencing was PBMCs or a T cell subset sorted from them (not recorded which). The TCR originated in an adult woman who had mild COVID-19 (a few samples of this study predate the infection). Cell type and time point are not known. This sequence joins TRBV7-2 and TRBJ2-3, with TRBD2 matching 7 bases. The CDR3 region has the DNA TGTGCCAGCACCCGCGATCTAGCGGGCACAGATACGCAGTATTTT. It translates to CASTRDLAGTDTQYF.